The rows below give T cell receptor beta chains drawn from one sample of a study of neurological immune-mediated disorders. TCRdb itself ran the 5' RACE reads through MiXCR, one entry per CDR3 protein. The table includes around 68,000 distinct CDR3 sequences, under 5% detected once. Sequenced sample: PBMCs. The source is a man in his forties or fifties with multiple sclerosis. Both conserved end residues are part of each CDR3. D genes are given only for firm matches. Clone size is given for some rows only: seen once, a few or many times, or a class if the clone is expanded.

d_call | j_call | clone_size | v_call | cdr3_nt | cdr3_aa
- | TRBJ2-4 | many | TRBV4-1 | TGCGCCAGCAGCCAAGATGTTTCCAGGGGGAGGAACATTCAGTACTTC | CASSQDVSRGRNIQYF
TRBD1 | TRBJ1-1 | - | TRBV29-1 | TGCAGCGTTGCGTTTTGGGGGACAGGGAAGAGTAGAGCTTTCTTT | CSVAFWGTGKSRAFF
TRBD1 | TRBJ2-7 | many | TRBV7-6 | TGTGCCAGCAGCCCCCGGACAGGGGGCACCTACGAGCAGTACTTC | CASSPRTGGTYEQYF
- | TRBJ2-5 | few | TRBV7-2 | TGTGCCAGCAGCTCCCACCCCCAGCAGAAAACTCAAGAGACCCAGTACTTC | CASSSHPQQKTQETQYF
TRBD1 | TRBJ1-3 | many | TRBV7-2 | TGTGCCAGCACCCCCCAGGGGGCGACAGGAAACACCATATATTTT | CASTPQGATGNTIYF
- | TRBJ2-1 | few | TRBV5-1 | TGCGCCAGCAGCTTGCCTAGCAGCTCCTACAATGAGCAGTTCTTC | CASSLPSSSYNEQFF
- | TRBJ2-5 | - | TRBV29-1 | TGCAGCGTTGAAGACTGCCAGGGAGCTTACGAGACCCAGTACTTC | CSVEDCQGAYETQYF
- | TRBJ2-5 | many | TRBV9 | TGTGCCAGCAGCGTCCGGGGGGCTCAAGAGACCCAGTACTTC | CASSVRGAQETQYF
- | TRBJ1-5 | - | TRBV5-1 | TGCGCCAGCAGCTTGCTGGGGGTCAAGGATCAGCCCCAGAATTTT | CASSLLGVKDQPQNF
TRBD1 | TRBJ1-2 | many | TRBV12-5 | TGTGCTAGTGGTTTGGCAGGGGGTGGCTACACCTTC | CASGLAGGGYTF
TRBD1 | TRBJ1-5 | - | TRBV15 | TGTGCCACAAAACCGGGACAGGGGATCAATCAGCCCCAGCATTTT | CATKPGQGINQPQHF
- | TRBJ1-6 | many | TRBV7-2 | TGTGCCAGCAGCTCCCCGGTTGGCGATTCACCCCTCCACTTT | CASSSPVGDSPLHF
- | TRBJ1-5 | many | TRBV6-5 | TGTGCCAGCAGCGTCTCATGGTCGGCGGGCAATCAGCCCCAGCATTTT | CASSVSWSAGNQPQHF
- | TRBJ1-1 | many | TRBV5-1 | TGCGCCAGCAGCTTGTTGGAGTCGAACACTGAAGCTTTCTTT | CASSLLESNTEAFF
- | TRBJ1-2 | few | TRBV20-1 | TGCAGTACGGCCCCGGCGGAGGGCTACACCTTC | CSTAPAEGYTF
- | TRBJ2-3 | many | TRBV20-1 | TGCAGTGCTAGAGGAAGGGGAGCAGATACGCAGTATTTT | CSARGRGADTQYF
TRBD2 | TRBJ2-2 | many | TRBV12-3/TRBV12-4 | TGTGCCAGCAGGGGAGGGCCGCCAGATCCCGGGGAGCTGTTTTTT | CASRGGPPDPGELFF
- | TRBJ1-2 | many | TRBV7-9 | TGTGCCAGCAGCTTCCCGGGAGCGCGGATCTATGGCTACACCTTC | CASSFPGARIYGYTF
TRBD1 | TRBJ2-2 | many | TRBV12-3/TRBV12-4 | TGTGCCAGCAGTTCCTCATCACGGGACAGGATCACCGGGGAGCTGTTTTTT | CASSSSSRDRITGELFF